The clone carrying this T cell receptor (beta chain) was picked up a small number of times. Described time point: patch test 1, 2 weeks after DPC sensitization. Indicated treatment: therapeutic diphenylcyclopropenone sensitization with weekly scalp DPC. This specimen belongs to a study of human T cells and chemical hapten exposure. Study details: Patch tests delivered 0.01% DPC to the upper back and were evaluated at 6 days.

V gave up 5 bases and J gave up 4 bases; unmatched junction bases: 10. Looked up from germline, CDR1 is DFQATT and CDR2 is SNEGSKA (reference sequence). There are 14 residues in the CDR3. One entry per CDR3 protein, called by TCRdb with MiXCR from the RACE reads. The sample yields nearly 350,000 distinct CDR3 sequences, around 7% seen once. The source of this sequence is a woman in her late teens or twenties with alopecia areata. Some clones in this sample may be carry-over from other donors' samples. The V and J genes are TRBV20-1 and TRBJ1-1, with TRBD1 identical over 7 bases. The sample was whole blood, taken in connection with sensitization to the hapten diphenylcyclopropenone (DPC). CDR3: CSAPLVPGGTEAFF. The CDR3 DNA reads as TGCAGTGCTCCGCTTGTTCCAGGGGGCACTGAAGCTTTCTTT.